The 3 T cell receptor beta chains given below trace back to one sample, sequenced in a study of cytomegalovirus exposure and HLA in healthy donors. Primers for the PCR totalled 60 Vbeta and 13 Jbeta. Using immunoSEQ multiplex PCR, the repertoire was profiled, and TCRdb retains in-frame clones only, with some absent. The table includes about 200,000 clones, roughly 13% detected once. Sequenced material: PBMCs. All receptors derive from a man aged 50-60 years in good health and CMV-seropositive.

The CDR3 protein is CASSLELMGARYEQYV. For the CDR3, the DNA is TGTGCCAGCAGCTTGGAGTTAATGGGGGCGCGGTACGAGCAGTACGTC. The chain employs TRBV5-4 and TRBJ2-7, with D perhaps TRBD1 (6 bases). Germline CDR1 reads SGHNT; CDR2 reads YYREEE (reference sequence). Trimming removed 0 bases from V and 4 bases from J, with 17 bases in between. The CDR3 covers 16 residues.

The chain employs TRBV11-3 and TRBJ2-3; 9 nucleotides align to TRBD2. Trimming cost V 3 bases and J 0 bases; bases outside gene matches: 4. The CDR3 loop spans 16 amino acids. Germline values: CDR1 SGHNT, CDR2 YENEEA. Here the CDR3 reads CASSFMTSGSTDTQYF. Written as DNA, the CDR3 is TGTGCCAGCAGCTTTATGACTAGCGGAAGCACAGATACGCAGTATTTT.

This chain connects TRBV7-2 to TRBJ2-3; 7 bases are shared with TRBD2. Germline V lookup: CDR1 SGHTA, CDR2 FQGNSA. The V gene end was trimmed by 5 bases and the J gene end by 2 bases; junction bases not matched to a gene: 7. The CDR3 covers 15 residues. The CDR3 bases are TGTGCCAGCAGCCTTAGAAGGGACTACACAGATACGCAGTATTTT. Its translation: CASSLRRDYTDTQYF.